These T cell receptor beta chains were read from a single sample in a study of T cells in Graves' hyperthyroidism and ophthalmopathy. TCRdb processed the multiplex PCR reads anew with MiXCR; each CDR3 protein has one entry. The sample records 280,000 or so distinct CDR3 sequences, 13% to 15% being singletons. Input material: blood. Source of these receptors: a woman between 45 and 65 years old with Graves' hyperthyroidism that later progressed to Graves' ophthalmopathy. Both conserved end residues are part of each CDR3. D genes are given only for firm matches. For some rows the clone size is stated as once, few or many, or as a class when expanded; others skip it.

d_gene	v_gene	j_gene	abundance	CDR3nt	CDR3aa
NA	TRBV18	TRBJ1-3	many	TGTGCCAGCTCACCCAACCGGGCCGCCTCTGGAAACACCATATATTTT	CASSPNRAASGNTIYF
TRBD2	TRBV7-3	TRBJ2-3	many	TGTGCCAGCAGCTTAACGAAGACGGGAGGGCCCGCAGATACGCAGTATTTT	CASSLTKTGGPADTQYF
NA	TRBV19	TRBJ2-2	NA	TGTGCCAGTAGTACGGGACAAGGGGGAACCGGGGAGCTGTTTTTT	CASSTGQGGTGELFF
TRBD1	TRBV28	TRBJ2-2	many	TGTGCCAGCAGTCCGGACAGGATAAGTGCCGGGGAGCTGTTTTTT	CASSPDRISAGELFF
TRBD2	TRBV30	TRBJ2-5	many	TGTGCCTGGAGTGTAACGGGGGGAGGGCAAGAGACCCAGTACTTC	CAWSVTGGGQETQYF
NA	TRBV2	TRBJ1-5	many	TGTGCCAGCTGCGTGGACAGCTATAGCAATCAGCCCCAGCATTTT	CASCVDSYSNQPQHF
NA	TRBV7-9	TRBJ2-1	many	TGTGCCAGCAGCTTAGGGGGGTATAGTGGTGGGCAGTTCTTC	CASSLGGYSGGQFF
NA	TRBV7-9	TRBJ2-7	many	TGTGCCAGCAGCCCTCTAGCGAAGTCCTACGAGCAGTACTTC	CASSPLAKSYEQYF
NA	TRBV5-1	TRBJ1-1	many	TGCGCCAGCAGCTTGAGCCCAGGGTCGGACACTGAAGCTTTCTTT	CASSLSPGSDTEAFF
NA	TRBV6-5	TRBJ1-1	NA	TGTGCCAGCAGTTACTCGGACGGGTCGCAAGCTTTCTTT	CASSYSDGSQAFF
NA	TRBV6-2/TRBV6-3	TRBJ1-1	many	TGTGCCAGCAGTTTTGAAGCGGGGAGGAGGTCGGCTGAAGCTTTCTTT	CASSFEAGRRSAEAFF
NA	TRBV7-2	TRBJ2-5	many	TGTGCCAGCAGCCCAGGAGTGGCGAGAGAGACCCAGTACTTC	CASSPGVARETQYF
TRBD2	TRBV30	TRBJ2-5	many	TGTGCCTGGAGTGTTCAGGGGACTAGCGGGAGAGAGACCCAGTACTTC	CAWSVQGTSGRETQYF
NA	TRBV29-1	TRBJ1-5	few	TGCAGCGTTGTCGGTCCGGAGGGTCAGCCCCAGCATTTT	CSVVGPEGQPQHF
TRBD1	TRBV7-9	TRBJ1-1	NA	TGTGCCAGCAGCTTACCAGACAGGGGGTTCACTGAAGCTTTCTTT	CASSLPDRGFTEAFF
NA	TRBV12-3/TRBV12-4	TRBJ1-5	many	TGTGCCACCCTTGGGCATCAGCCCCAGCATTTT	CATLGHQPQHF
NA	TRBV20-1	TRBJ2-2	many	TGCAGTGCTATCCAAGGGGGGAGAGGCGGGGAGCTGTTTTTT	CSAIQGGRGGELFF
TRBD1	TRBV12-3/TRBV12-4	TRBJ1-1	NA	TGTGCCAGCAGCTACCCCCAGGGGGCCACTGAAGCTTTCTTT	CASSYPQGATEAFF
TRBD2	TRBV20-1	TRBJ2-1	many	TGCAGTGCTAGAGATTATAGGGGACTAGCCCTGAACAATGAGCAGTTCTTC	CSARDYRGLALNNEQFF
NA	TRBV12-5	TRBJ2-7	NA	TGTGCTAGTGGTTTGGTATCCGCGCGGGGCGGTAACGAGCAGTACTTC	CASGLVSARGGNEQYF
TRBD2	TRBV5-5	TRBJ2-3	NA	TGTGCCAGCAGCTTGGTACTAGCGAAGAGCACAGATACGCAGTATTTT	CASSLVLAKSTDTQYF
TRBD2	TRBV15	TRBJ2-1	few	TGTGCCACCAGCAGTTGGCGGGAGGGGGGTGAGCAGTTCTTC	CATSSWREGGEQFF
TRBD2	TRBV28	TRBJ2-2	many	TGTGCCAGCAGCCCAATCACTAGCGGGAGAATAGAAACCGGGGAGCTGTTTTTT	CASSPITSGRIETGELFF
NA	TRBV28	TRBJ2-2	few	TGTGCCAGCAGTTTAAGTGGGCGATACACCGGGGAGCTGTTTTTT	CASSLSGRYTGELFF
TRBD1	TRBV20-1	TRBJ2-5	NA	TGCAGTGCTAGAGCGGACAGGGGGCTGGAGACCCAGTACTTC	CSARADRGLETQYF
NA	TRBV5-1	TRBJ2-1	few	TGCGCCAGCAGCTTGCCCCTCCTCGCAGGGGAGATCTACAATGAGCAGTTCTTC	CASSLPLLAGEIYNEQFF
NA	TRBV9	TRBJ1-2	many	TGTGCCAGCAGCCGAGGAGAGGACTATGGCTACACCTTC	CASSRGEDYGYTF